These 15 T cell receptor beta chains share one sample of origin, sequenced in a study of monozygotic twins with inflammatory bowel disease. TCRdb re-called the 5' RACE reads and catalogs CDR3 proteins one per entry, DNA excluded. The specimen's table records some 200,000 distinct CDR3 sequences. The sequencing input was blood. The source is a human donor with ulcerative colitis or Crohn's disease, or a healthy co-twin of an affected twin (not recorded which).

This chain uses TRBV12-3 or TRBV12-4 with TRBJ1-1. The CDR3 runs to 15 residues. Here the CDR3 reads CASSYKKIRNTEAFF.

The chain employs TRBV13 and TRBJ2-1; the D gene TCRdb calls, TRBD1, cannot be checked with no DNA. The germline gives CDR1 PRHDT, CDR2 FYEKMQ (reference sequence). This CDR3 comprises 12 residues. The CDR3 region is CASSLGNGKPFF.

The gene calls are TRBV12-3 or TRBV12-4 and TRBJ2-1. The CDR3 spans 13 residues. CDR3 sequence: CATTRGLYNEQFF.

The rearrangement uses TRBV6-5 and TRBJ1-3. The CDR3 contains 15 residues. Germline assignment: CDR1 MNHEY and CDR2 SVGAGI. CDR3 sequence: CASSYALAGGNTIYF.

The gene calls are TRBV6-6 and TRBJ1-3. The CDR3 sequence is 12 residues long. From germline, CDR1 is MNHNY and CDR2 SVGAGI (reference sequence). The CDR3 is CASISKGNTIYF.

The CDR3 loop is CASSPITNYGYTF. This rearrangement joins TRBV6-2 or TRBV6-3 to TRBJ1-2. Germline assignment: CDR1 MNHEY and CDR2 SVGEGT. The length of the CDR3 is 13 residues.

This chain uses TRBV7-9 with TRBJ2-1; without DNA, the TCRdb call of TRBD1 cannot be checked. The CDR3 is 16 residues long. Germline V CDR1 and CDR2: SEHNR, FQNEAQ (reference sequence). Here the CDR3 reads CASSLTWGQAGGEQFF.

The chain combines TRBV5-1 with TRBJ1-1. This CDR3 region has 15 residues. CDR1 and CDR2 (germline): SGHRS, YFSETQ. Here the CDR3 reads CASSLALGMNTEAFF.

The chain has TRBV6-1 and TRBJ1-5; checking the TCRdb D call of TRBD1 is not possible without DNA. Germline CDR1 reads MNHNS; CDR2 reads SASEGT. The CDR3 is 15 amino acids. CDR3 loop: CASSPSGYSNQPQHF.

The chain's CDR3 is CASSAPGDTQYF. The chain joins TRBV6-6 to TRBJ2-3; TCRdb lists TRBD1, though no DNA is available to test this call. This CDR3 region has 12 residues. Germline values: CDR1 MNHNY, CDR2 SVGAGI (reference sequence).

This chain uses TRBV28 with TRBJ2-7; TCRdb outputs TRBD2, but without DNA this stays unchecked. CDR1 and CDR2 (germline): MDHEN, SYDVKM. CDR3 length equals 15 residues. This CDR3 reads CASTGQGPSVYEQYF.

The V gene is TRBV12-3 or TRBV12-4, the J gene TRBJ1-5. This CDR3 has 14 residues. CDR3 protein: CASSTSLVYQPQHF.

The CDR3 loop reads CASSRGGAQYNYGYTF. The chain links TRBV25-1 to TRBJ1-2; TCRdb outputs TRBD1, but without DNA this stays unchecked. In germline, CDR1 is MGHDK, CDR2 SYGVNS. CDR3 length: 16 residues.

This sequence joins TRBV7-2 and TRBJ1-5. CDR3 length equals 13 residues. CDR1 and CDR2 (germline): SGHTA, FQGNSA. This CDR3 reads CASSLAWDQPQHF. The complete variable domain, with remaining parts taken from reference TRBV7-2 and TRBJ1-5, reads GAGVSQSPSNKVTEKGKDVELRCDPISGHTALYWYRQSLGQGLEFLIYFQGNSAPDKSGLPSDRFSAERTGGSVSTLTIQRTQQEDSAVYLCASSLAWDQPQHFGDGTRLSIL.

V and J are TRBV19 and TRBJ1-1; TCRdb lists TRBD1, though no DNA is available to test this call. Germline CDR1 reads LNHDA; CDR2 reads SQIVND (reference sequence). The CDR3 contains 14 residues. The CDR3 reads CASNPGPDRTEAFF.